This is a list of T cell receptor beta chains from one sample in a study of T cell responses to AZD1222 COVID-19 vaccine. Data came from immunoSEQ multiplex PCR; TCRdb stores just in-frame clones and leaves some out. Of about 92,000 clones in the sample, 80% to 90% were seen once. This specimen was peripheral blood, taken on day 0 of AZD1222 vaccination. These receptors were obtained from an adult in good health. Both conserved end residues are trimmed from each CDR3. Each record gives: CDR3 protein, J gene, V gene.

cdr3_aa: ASSYRTATNEKLF
j_call: TRBJ1-4
v_call: TRBV6-5

cdr3_aa: ASSQEANRDVGIAGYT
j_call: TRBJ1-2
v_call: TRBV4-2

cdr3_aa: ASSPGSFIGETQY
j_call: TRBJ2-5
v_call: TRBV19

cdr3_aa: ASSGLTGGLNTEAF
j_call: TRBJ1-1
v_call: TRBV2

cdr3_aa: ASSLAHDRVSYEQY
j_call: TRBJ2-7
v_call: TRBV11-2

cdr3_aa: ASSLSPREANEQF
j_call: TRBJ2-1
v_call: TRBV5-4

cdr3_aa: ASSESVGGNSGNTIY
j_call: TRBJ1-3
v_call: TRBV6-1

cdr3_aa: ASSQDQGARQY
j_call: TRBJ2-7
v_call: TRBV3-1/TRBV3-2

cdr3_aa: ASSYTGTSNENTIY
j_call: TRBJ1-3
v_call: TRBV2

cdr3_aa: ASSPRTGGEAF
j_call: TRBJ1-1
v_call: TRBV3-1/TRBV3-2

cdr3_aa: ASSYYRAGEQF
j_call: TRBJ2-1
v_call: TRBV5-6

cdr3_aa: ASSYAQGRNQPQH
j_call: TRBJ1-5
v_call: TRBV7-2

cdr3_aa: ASSRSKTKNTEAF
j_call: TRBJ1-1
v_call: TRBV7-9

cdr3_aa: AWSVRGLLTEAF
j_call: TRBJ1-1
v_call: TRBV30

cdr3_aa: ASSIQGNSPLH
j_call: TRBJ1-6
v_call: TRBV7-2

cdr3_aa: ASSLRQGNQPQH
j_call: TRBJ1-5
v_call: TRBV27

cdr3_aa: ATSGTGKYNEQF
j_call: TRBJ2-1
v_call: TRBV6-5

cdr3_aa: ASSEAGPPGNTEAF
j_call: TRBJ1-1
v_call: TRBV10-1

cdr3_aa: ASSFPGNTIY
j_call: TRBJ1-3
v_call: TRBV7-6

cdr3_aa: ASFPQGGNQPQH
j_call: TRBJ1-5
v_call: TRBV6-5

cdr3_aa: ASSPGDTNSPLH
j_call: TRBJ1-6
v_call: TRBV5-1

cdr3_aa: AWGTPQGRTEAF
j_call: TRBJ1-1
v_call: TRBV30

cdr3_aa: ASSQGTAYNEQF
j_call: TRBJ2-1
v_call: TRBV11-3

cdr3_aa: ASSYLGQGLEQY
j_call: TRBJ2-7
v_call: TRBV27

cdr3_aa: ASSLLGMKEKLF
j_call: TRBJ1-4
v_call: TRBV5-1

cdr3_aa: ASSLGRTSYEQY
j_call: TRBJ2-7
v_call: TRBV5-1

cdr3_aa: ASSLGTSTDTQY
j_call: TRBJ2-3
v_call: TRBV7-2

cdr3_aa: ASSLQLGREETQY
j_call: TRBJ2-5
v_call: TRBV4-1

cdr3_aa: ASSLFLDGELF
j_call: TRBJ2-2
v_call: TRBV12-3/TRBV12-4

cdr3_aa: ATSTLSSGANVLT
j_call: TRBJ2-6
v_call: TRBV19

cdr3_aa: AITREGVDNEQF
j_call: TRBJ2-1
v_call: TRBV10-3

cdr3_aa: ASRVTGFGKEKLF
j_call: TRBJ1-4
v_call: TRBV6-5

cdr3_aa: ASSYRGTGNTEAF
j_call: TRBJ1-1
v_call: TRBV6-5

cdr3_aa: ASSSSPGTGGGTQY
j_call: TRBJ2-5
v_call: TRBV7-2

cdr3_aa: ASSSRTDGNTEAF
j_call: TRBJ1-1
v_call: TRBV5-4

cdr3_aa: ASSFSYTSGELF
j_call: TRBJ2-2
v_call: TRBV7-2

cdr3_aa: ASSLLAGGPDEQF
j_call: TRBJ2-1
v_call: TRBV7-3

cdr3_aa: SVLPPGSYEQY
j_call: TRBJ2-7
v_call: TRBV29-1

cdr3_aa: ASSLGTGGRTGELF
j_call: TRBJ2-2
v_call: TRBV11-3

cdr3_aa: ASSSGGQNYGYT
j_call: TRBJ1-2
v_call: TRBV19

cdr3_aa: ASSQDRGTGNTIY
j_call: TRBJ1-3
v_call: TRBV4-1

cdr3_aa: SAKTFYGYT
j_call: TRBJ1-2
v_call: TRBV20-1

cdr3_aa: AWSPGTVSYEQY
j_call: TRBJ2-7
v_call: TRBV30

cdr3_aa: ASSQGTGYYGYT
j_call: TRBJ1-2
v_call: TRBV4-2

cdr3_aa: ASSQELGYTQY
j_call: TRBJ2-3
v_call: TRBV3-1/TRBV3-2

cdr3_aa: ASSFGPTNYGYT
j_call: TRBJ1-2
v_call: TRBV7-2

cdr3_aa: ASSSIGAGANEKLF
j_call: TRBJ1-4
v_call: TRBV11-1

cdr3_aa: ASSVGASNSPLH
j_call: TRBJ1-6
v_call: TRBV25-1

cdr3_aa: ASSLGGSFHEAF
j_call: TRBJ1-1
v_call: TRBV27